The T cell receptor beta chain under discussion was sequenced for a study of siplizumab effects on memory and regulatory T cells. The data were produced by immunoSEQ multiplex PCR, yet TCRdb's version contains in-frame clones alone and is incomplete. The table has 90,000 to 130,000 clones, roughly 89% seen once. Turning to this clone: Its antigen is still unknown.

Study findings and constraints: Proliferating clones, CD4+ or CD8+, lacked an assignable naive or memory phenotype in roughly 75-96% of cases.

The CDR3 length is 14 residues. Trimming left V 3 bases short and J 1 base short, with 10 bases between. Germline CDR1 reads KGHSH; CDR2 reads LQKENI. The clonotype originates from a human donor in good health. This chain uses TRBV18 with TRBJ2-7; no firm D call. Sequenced: CD4+ T cells sorted from blood. CDR3 DNA: TGTGCCAGCTCACCCCCGGTGCCTTCCTACGAGCAGTACTTC. It encodes CASSPPVPSYEQYF.